This T cell receptor beta chain stems from a study of memory CD4+ T cells and cytomegalovirus serostatus. Turning to the study itself: Healthy Belgian adult donors included roughly nine CMV-positive and some 23 CMV-negative people.

Findings and limits, study-wide: Of approximately 160 reported CMV TCRbeta sequences, 55 to 80 were found in memory CD4+ repertoires.

Single viable CD3+CD4+CD8-CD45RO+ cells were sorted as the memory CD4+ T cells. Serum IgG to CMV pp150, pp28, p38 and p52 defined serostatus. Positive selection with CD4 microbeads enriched total CD4+ T cells. In the case of this clone: The antigen is not known.

The assay was immunoSEQ multiplex PCR, and TCRdb's table has in-frame clones only and misses some. The sample lists around 57,000 clones; around three quarters were seen once. Trimming cost V 5 bases and J 5 bases, with 18 bases left between them. This CDR3 has 15 amino acids. Germline V lookup: CDR1 SGHTA, CDR2 FQGTGA. Input material: memory CD4+ T cells from blood. The rearrangement joins TRBV7-3 to TRBJ1-2; the D is unclear. The sequence was collected from an adult in good health and CMV-seronegative. Some clones in this sample may be carry-over from other donors' samples. The CDR3 coding sequence is TGTGCCAGCAGCCCCACGGGCGGAATAGGTTATGGCTACACCTTC. As protein: CASSPTGGIGYGYTF.